The entry below describes one T cell receptor (beta chain). This receptor's antigen is unknown. It has no much larger one-base neighbor in the sample; base qualities were not kept. This sample was taken from a study of cytomegalovirus exposure and HLA in healthy donors (dated by TCRdb to about 2017). Some background on the complete study: An earlier analysis of several hundred of the donors reported about 250 Gb of sequence data and roughly 110 million unique TCR beta sequences from 190 million or so T cells. Donor age, sex, ethnicity and CMV serostatus were compiled together with the repertoire data. Roughly 300 gigabases of sequencing data and roughly 80 million unique TCR sequences made up an early release that covered fewer than 650 HLA-typed donors. In addition to the first cohort of 666 subjects, a separate validation cohort of over 90 different subjects was used. High-throughput TCR immunosequencing, statistical association of individual TCRs with disease status, and machine learning were combined to predict cytomegalovirus infection status. An earlier analysis of several hundred of the donors used high-throughput TCR beta sequencing to judge whether each TCR beta V gene segment behaved as functional or pseudogenic. To study patterns of TCR occurrence, a later analysis re-analyzed previously published TCR beta repertoires from 550 to 800 donors and added high-resolution HLA genotyping. Every repertoire in the discovery cohort had been generated on one and the same sequencing platform. The aim of the study was to test whether cataloging public T cell receptors could identify signatures of past pathogen exposure. Across 300 to 400 genotyped donors of the cohort, an average of approximately 220,000 unique TCR beta nucleotide sequences per donor were sequenced, and 15% to 20% of those sequences were non-productive. Roughly 5 DR-DQ haplotypes were treated as single units for association and clustering because of strong linkage in the cohort. HLA typing covered class I and class II loci at four-digit resolution. In the later analysis, no new phenotypic data were used to find candidate immune exposures; instead, reliance was placed on TCR beta sequences and their occurrence across donors. The study profiled the T cell repertoires of about 640 subjects by immunosequencing and related them to cytomegalovirus serostatus. Genome-wide SNP genotypes for about three fifths of the roughly 670 donors were used in a later genetic analysis, which treated that subset as a discovery cohort. Of the roughly 420 genotyped donors, approximately 80% were placed in the genetic ancestry cluster associated with self-reported Caucasian donors. Typing coverage varied by locus: roughly 620-630 donors for A, B, C, DRB1 and DQB1; 500 to 550 for DQA1; about 570 for DPA1; roughly 470 for DPB1.

The library was prepared using the immunoSEQ multiplex PCR assay. For the multiplex PCR, a mixture combining 60 forward primers for TCR Vbeta segments and 13 reverse primers for TCR Jbeta segments was used. The CDR3 region of rearranged TCR beta genes was amplified from genomic DNA by a multiplex PCR assay. On the Illumina HiSeq System, the amplified TCR beta libraries were sequenced as 87-base-pair reads. In the authors' own workflow: A later analysis tallied roughly 76 million unique TCR beta chains across the 650 to 750 repertoires, and roughly 11 million of those chains were shared by two or more donors. To remove PCR and sequencing errors, raw reads were error-corrected and collapsed into unique sequences using a nearest-neighbor algorithm that merged closely related sequences. Alignment of CDR3 sequences to IMGT reference sequences was used to assign V, D and J gene segments. For a sequence to be retained, a match of at least six nucleotides to both a V gene segment and a J gene segment was required. A rearrangement counted as productive if the CDR3 had no stop codons and remained in frame with V and J, and every other rearrangement counted as non-productive. CDR3 was defined according to IMGT convention as the region running from the second conserved V-encoded cysteine to the conserved J-encoded phenylalanine. The earlier analysis of a few hundred of the donors excluded sequences that lacked an unambiguous match to a single V gene segment. In an earlier analysis of approximately 590 of the donors, a V segment was called functional when productive rearrangements were above 56.7%, and segregating when the standard deviation between donors exceeded 5%. To diagnose cytomegalovirus status from the catalog of TCR beta chain sequences, a statistical classification framework was built. V and J gene assignment, in a later analysis, came from comparing TCR nucleotide sequences with IMGT/GENE-DB human TR gene sequences. The TCRdist pipeline was used in a later analysis to assign CDR3 sequences and most-parsimonious VDJ recombination scenarios. In a later analysis, every TCR beta chain was defined by the combination of its CDR3 amino acid sequence and its V-gene family, and reads without a unique V-gene family were dropped. In a later analysis, around 600 highly shared, low-generation-probability nucleotide sequences were removed to address suspected cross-contamination and a sequencing artifact. A later analysis calculated a clonal expansion index for each public chain from normalized within-repertoire ranks of inferred template counts. Generation probabilities in a later analysis came from a VDJ recombination model fitted to out-of-frame rearrangements, and those results were checked against IGoR. In a later analysis, hypergeometric tests were used to score TCR-TCR, TCR-HLA and TCR-CMV co-occurrence, with a repertoire-size bias correction applied to TCR pairs. False discovery rates were estimated in a later analysis by permuting HLA or CMV assignments 20 times. In a later analysis, co-occurring TCRs were grouped using DBSCAN, with TCRdist sequence similarity added in when clustering inside HLA-allele-positive subsets. For co-occurrence clustering, repertoires with fewer than 30,000 or more than 120,000 public chains were excluded, along with five or six repertoires with anomalous nucleotide sharing. The table was pulled from immuneACCESS by TCRdb, which kept in-frame rearrangements only. Such tables lose some clones; where checked, under half of the loss comes from unresolved V genes, and the rest has no known cause. V and J calls and clone size are as listed in that table; D and trimming were resolved from the DNA. The sample table holds around 71,000 clones, of which around 60% were seen once. The ten largest make up around 5.8% of the sample.

What the research found in general, with its limitations: Linkage disequilibrium might explain the correlated functional status among segregating V segments, but an unknown experimental factor could not be ruled out. Several of the top co-occurrence clusters appeared to be linked to parvovirus B19, influenza, CMV and Epstein-Barr virus, according to a later analysis. The classifier was reported to diagnose cytomegalovirus status with high specificity and sensitivity in both the original cohort and the validation cohort. In a later analysis, HLA-associated TCR beta chains showed more clonal expansion and lower generation probabilities than non-associated chains that were equally common. A further reported finding was that TCR beta sequences accurately predicted the HLA-A and HLA-B alleles for most subjects in the first cohort. A few of the identified cytomegalovirus-associated TCR beta chains were confirmed in vitro to be specific for cytomegalovirus antigens. According to a later analysis, TCR association rates differed among HLA loci, with DRB1 alleles showing the most associated TCRs and HLA-C alleles showing the fewest. A cluster of highly shared sequence variants was judged likely to represent a technical artifact of the sequencing pipeline. According to a later analysis, most CMV-associated TCR beta chains appeared to be HLA-restricted, and the HLA associations seemed to be driven largely by CMV exposure. A later genetic analysis associated a missense DCLRE1C variant with V-gene and J-gene trimming of TCR beta chains, and an independent cohort replicated the association. This cohort had only TCR beta chains sequenced, and the lack of alpha or paired-chain data limited which features could be detected. Because counts were too low, 15 to 20 rarely observed V segments, including chromosome 9 orphons, were excluded from the earlier analysis of around 590 of the donors. A later analysis associated about 18,000 TCR beta sequences with specific HLA alleles at a false discovery rate of 0.05. Because HLA typing was missing for some donors at each locus, association tests included only the typed subset. When HLA alleles, especially DR and DQ, strongly co-occurred, TCR associations were difficult to assign to individual alleles. The study listed 150 to 200 TCR beta chains as associated with cytomegalovirus. The 87-base-pair reads could not distinguish some IMGT-functional V segments, including TRBV6-2 and TRBV6-3, so those segments were excluded. Most TCR sequences were observed very rarely across donors, whereas some public TCRs were present in many individuals. The presence/absence analyses assumed that sequencing depth was roughly uniform across donors, and that assumption may not be true. The authors suggested that the approach could potentially be generalized to other disease states and immunological phenotypes. Immune exposure information for the cohort was limited to CMV serostatus. An earlier analysis of some 590 of the donors showed that most TCR beta V segments appeared in productive rearrangements either about 90% or about 30% of the time, which broadly matched IMGT annotations. In a later genetic analysis, fewer N-insertions in productive TCRs were reported among donors in an Asian-associated ancestry cluster than the roughly 700-donor mean.

Trimming removed 4 bases from V and 4 bases from J, leaving 9 bases between the germline ends. Spanning cysteine to phenylalanine, the CDR3 consists of 13 amino acids. This entry keeps only the CDR3 DNA: 39 bases, framed from base 1. The germline V gene specifies SGHTA as CDR1 and FQGTGA as CDR2. The cohort consisted of more than 650 healthy bone marrow donors. All cohort members were sampled while nominally healthy, although unrecorded immune exposures were likely present. The donor was CMV seropositive and belonged to the group of more than 250 seropositive cohort members. Every donor gave a peripheral blood sample, and the peripheral blood mononuclear cells from that sample were used for TCR beta sequencing. Genomic DNA extraction from the blood cell samples was performed with the Qiagen DNeasy Blood Extraction Kit.

Recombination linked TRBV7-3 to TRBJ2-3; the D gene cannot be resolved reliably. The TCR was taken from a man under 40 in good health and CMV-seropositive. The material sequenced was PBMCs. The DNA sequence reads TGTGCCAGCAGCTCCGACTGGCCAGATACGCAGTATTTT. The translation is CASSSDWPDTQYF.